This T cell receptor beta chain emerged from a study of cytomegalovirus exposure and HLA in healthy donors. Trimming left V 4 bases short and J 1 base short, with 11 bases between. Germline V gene lookup returns CDR1 GTSNPN and CDR2 SVGIG (reference sequence). The CDR3 consists of 13 residues. PCR involved 60 Vbeta and 13 Jbeta primers. Profiled with immunoSEQ multiplex PCR; TCRdb holds only in-frame clones, not every one. The sample includes around 190,000 clones, about 77% seen only once; the top ten take just under 3%. The receptor's source is a woman under 40 in good health and CMV-seronegative. The sample taken for sequencing was PBMCs. The chain is built from TRBV30 and TRBJ2-7; D is undetermined. The CDR3 here is CAWTPLESYEQYF. CDR3 in DNA: TGTGCCTGGACCCCGTTAGAGTCCTACGAGCAGTACTTC.